This T cell receptor beta chain was identified during a study of blood T cell repertoires in COVID-19. TCRdb keeps only in-frame clones here, not all; method: immunoSEQ multiplex PCR. Of 100,000 to 120,000 clones listed, 88% are singletons. V gave up 3 bases and J gave up 12 bases; unmatched junction bases: 13. CDR3 length equals 15 residues. CDR1 is LNHDA and CDR2 is SQIVND in the germline V gene (reference sequence). The chain carries TRBV19 and TRBJ2-1, with 8 positions matching TRBD2. The sample consisted of peripheral blood. The TCR originated in a human donor in a cohort sampled during active COVID-19. The CDR3 region has the DNA TGTGCCAGTAGTATCGAGGTAGCGGGACCGCGGGGGCAGTTCTTC. The encoded protein is CASSIEVAGPRGQFF.